The 17 T cell receptor beta chains below all came from one sample that was sequenced in a study of T cell responses to AZD1222 COVID-19 vaccine. Method: immunoSEQ multiplex PCR; TCRdb's copy keeps in-frame clones and lacks some. The sample records 150,000 to 200,000 clones, roughly 90% being singletons. The sequencing used peripheral blood, collected on day 0 of AZD1222 vaccination. The receptors stem from an adult in good health.

The chain carries TRBV7-3 and TRBJ1-1; D not certain. V shed 1 base and J shed 7 bases, with 10 bases lying between them. The CDR3 length is 13 residues. Germline V gene lookup returns CDR1 SGHTA and CDR2 FQGTGA. The CDR3 sequence is CASSLMGGGEAFF. In DNA, the CDR3 is TGTGCCAGCAGCTTAATGGGTGGAGGTGAAGCTTTCTTT.

Here the CDR3 reads CASSSQRERNEQFF. The CDR3 DNA reads TGTGCCAGCAGTTCTCAGCGGGAGCGGAATGAGCAGTTCTTC. The chain joins TRBV6-2 or TRBV6-3 to TRBJ2-1; 8 bases are a match to TRBD2. Germline lookup yields CDR1 MNHEY and CDR2 SVGEGT. The ends lost 4 bases at V and 7 bases at J; junction bases unmatched: 6. This CDR3 is built from 14 residues.

The CDR3, as DNA: TGTGCCACCAGTGAATCCTTCATAAAAGGGCTCTGCACAGATACGCAGTATTTT. Amino acid sequence: CATSESFIKGLCTDTQYF. This chain uses TRBV24-1 with TRBJ2-3; no clear D. The CDR3 contains 18 residues. From germline, CDR1 is KGHDR and CDR2 SFDVKD. The ends were cut back, 4 bases at V and 1 base at J, with 20 bases in the middle.

This clone has only one observation. V and J are TRBV3-1 (or the pseudogene TRBV3-2) and TRBJ1-3, with D unclear. The CDR3 spans 12 residues. The germline V gene encodes CDR1 LGHDT and CDR2 YNNKEL (reference sequence). V dropped 3 bases and J dropped 7 bases, with 7 bases sitting between them. CDR3 sequence reads: CASSHLVNTIYF. The DNA for the CDR3 is TGTGCCAGCAGCCACCTCGTGAACACCATATATTTT.

The V and J genes are TRBV4-1 and TRBJ1-2, with D possibly TRBD1 on 6 matching bases. CDR1 MGHRA and CDR2 YSYEKL come from the germline V gene. The CDR3 covers 15 residues. Trimming shortened V by 1 base and J by 2 bases, and 11 bases separated the two germline ends. CDR3 residues: CASSQGGPGNYGYTF. CDR3 coding DNA: TGCGCCAGCAGCCAAGGGGGGCCAGGCAACTATGGCTACACCTTC.

The chain is built from TRBV11-2 and TRBJ2-3; 9 positions match TRBD2. The length of the CDR3 is 18 residues. V lost 4 bases and J lost 6; bases outside the gene matches: 17. Germline loops: CDR1 SGHAT, CDR2 FQNNGV. This CDR3 reads CASSSTVRGRGPLDTQYF. The DNA of the CDR3 is TGTGCCAGCAGCTCCACGGTCCGCGGGAGGGGTCCCCTCGATACGCAGTATTTT.

The chain has TRBV28 and TRBJ2-3, with 7 nucleotides matching TRBD1. In germline, CDR1 is MDHEN, CDR2 SYDVKM. This CDR3 is 14 amino acids long. Trimming took 4 bases from V and 4 from J; bases not matched to a gene: 5. CDR3 DNA sequence: TGTGCCAGCAGTTGGGGGCAGGGGGCAGATACGCAGTATTTT. It specifies CASSWGQGADTQYF.

V usage is TRBV29-1 and J usage is TRBJ2-3, with a tentative D call TRBD1 (6 bases). The CDR3 spans 12 residues. Per germline, CDR1 SQVTM and CDR2 ANQGSEA. V was trimmed by 4 bases and J by 6 bases, leaving 11 bases between them. CDR3 sequence: CSVGGDRDTQYF. The CDR3 DNA reads TGCAGCGTTGGCGGAGACAGGGATACGCAGTATTTT.

This sequence joins TRBV6-6 and TRBJ1-2, with D possibly TRBD1 on 5 matching bases. The CDR3 is 17 amino acids. Looked up from germline, CDR1 is MNHNY and CDR2 is SVGAGI (reference sequence). V was pared by 8 bases and J by 4 bases, with 26 bases between. The CDR3 loop is CASCRTETGTGSYGYTF. DNA of the CDR3: TGTGCCAGCTGTCGTACAGAAACCGGGACGGGGAGCTATGGCTACACCTTC.

This clone was observed once. The chain recombines TRBV10-1 with TRBJ1-3; D might be TRBD1 (5 bases). V lost 3 bases and J 2 bases, leaving 8 bases between the germline ends. The CDR3 has 14 residues. Germline assignment: CDR1 WNHNN and CDR2 SYGVQD (reference sequence). The chain's CDR3 is CASSETGAGNTIYF. The CDR3 region has the DNA TGCGCCAGCAGTGAAACAGGCGCTGGAAACACCATATATTTT.

This chain uses TRBV6-5 with TRBJ1-2; TRBD1 aligns across 7 bases. The CDR3 is 14 amino acids. Germline trimming cut 7 bases from V and 2 bases from J; bases unmatched to any gene: 7. Germline assignment: CDR1 MNHEY and CDR2 SVGAGI. The CDR3 region is CASTATGTNYGYTF. For the CDR3, the DNA is TGTGCCAGCACTGCGACAGGGACGAACTATGGCTACACCTTC.

This clone was seen just once. The J gene is TRBJ1-5, the V gene TRBV27; D possibly corresponds to TRBD1 (6 bases). V dropped 3 bases and J dropped 5 bases, with 11 bases sitting between them. Germline V gene data show CDR1 as MNHEY and CDR2 as SMNVEV (reference sequence). The CDR3 is 14 residues long. Here the CDR3 reads CASSFNRVHQPQHF. For the CDR3, the DNA is TGTGCCAGCAGTTTTAACAGGGTCCATCAGCCCCAGCATTTT.

V gene TRBV7-9 combines with J gene TRBJ2-7; 12 nucleotides line up with TRBD2. Germline loops: CDR1 SEHNR, CDR2 FQNEAQ (reference sequence). Trimming took 5 bases from V and 0 from J; bases not matched to a gene: 8. The length of the CDR3 is 17 residues. CDR3 amino acids: CASSVSLTSGSSYEQYF. DNA of the CDR3: TGTGCCAGCAGCGTTAGCCTGACTAGCGGGAGCTCCTACGAGCAGTACTTC.

The J gene is TRBJ1-1, the V gene TRBV2, with D perhaps TRBD1 (5 bases). The CDR3 is made up of 15 amino acids. V dropped 3 bases and J dropped 1 base, with 12 bases sitting between them. CDR1 is SNHLY, CDR2 FYNNEI, per germline. The CDR3 region has the DNA TGTGCCAGCAGTGAGGCGGGACCTCGGAACACTGAAGCTTTCTTT. It translates to CASSEAGPRNTEAFF.

V is TRBV6-5 and J is TRBJ2-3; D is unresolved. The CDR3 sequence is 15 residues long. Germline CDR1 reads MNHEY; CDR2 reads SVGAGI. Trimming took off 8 bases at V and 0 bases at J, with 15 bases between the two ends. The CDR3 is CASLKWAASTDTQYF. DNA of the CDR3: TGTGCCAGCCTAAAATGGGCAGCTAGCACAGATACGCAGTATTTT.

The chain has TRBV4-1 and TRBJ1-1; D gene ambiguous. Trimming pared 0 bases from V and 6 bases from J, leaving 14 bases between. The CDR3 has 15 amino acids. Germline CDR1 and CDR2: MGHRA and YSYEKL. The CDR3 DNA is TGCGCCAGCAGCCAAGATGGAGTCCCTGGGGCTGAAGCTTTCTTT. Amino acid sequence: CASSQDGVPGAEAFF.

The chain joins TRBV30 to TRBJ2-7, with 7 bases fitting TRBD1. From germline, CDR1 is GTSNPN and CDR2 SVGIG (reference sequence). The CDR3 has 12 amino acids. With 3 bases clipped from V and 5 bases from J, the junction kept 4 bases outside the gene matches. DNA for the CDR3: TGTGCCTGGAGGGGACAGCTCGACGAGCAGTACTTC. Residues: CAWRGQLDEQYF.